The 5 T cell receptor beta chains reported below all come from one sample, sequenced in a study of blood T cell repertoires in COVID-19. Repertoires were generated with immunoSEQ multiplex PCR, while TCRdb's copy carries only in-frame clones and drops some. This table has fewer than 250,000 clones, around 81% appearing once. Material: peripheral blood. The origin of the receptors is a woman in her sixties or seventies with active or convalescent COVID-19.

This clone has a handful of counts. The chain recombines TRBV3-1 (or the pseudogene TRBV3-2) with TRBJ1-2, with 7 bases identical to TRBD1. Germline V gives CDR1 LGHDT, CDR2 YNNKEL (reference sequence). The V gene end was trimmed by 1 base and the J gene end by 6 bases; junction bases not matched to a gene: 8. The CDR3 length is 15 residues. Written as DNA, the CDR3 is TGTGCCAGCAGCCAAGTTCTCCAGGGGGTGGATGGCTACACCTTC. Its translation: CASSQVLQGVDGYTF.

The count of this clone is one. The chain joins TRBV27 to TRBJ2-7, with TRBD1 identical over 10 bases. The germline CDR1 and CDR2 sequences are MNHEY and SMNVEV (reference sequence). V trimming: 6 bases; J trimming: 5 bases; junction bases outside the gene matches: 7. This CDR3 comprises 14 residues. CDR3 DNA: TGTGCCAGCAGCCCCGGGACAGGGGTCCACGAGCAGTACTTC. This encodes CASSPGTGVHEQYF.

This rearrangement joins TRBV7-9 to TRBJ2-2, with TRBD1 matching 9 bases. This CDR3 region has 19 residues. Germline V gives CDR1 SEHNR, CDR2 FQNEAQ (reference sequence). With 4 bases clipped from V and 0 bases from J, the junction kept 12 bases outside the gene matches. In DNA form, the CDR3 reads TGTGCCAGCAGCTCGGAGGGGACAGGGTCGTTCGCGAACACCGGGGAGCTGTTTTTT. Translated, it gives CASSSEGTGSFANTGELFF.

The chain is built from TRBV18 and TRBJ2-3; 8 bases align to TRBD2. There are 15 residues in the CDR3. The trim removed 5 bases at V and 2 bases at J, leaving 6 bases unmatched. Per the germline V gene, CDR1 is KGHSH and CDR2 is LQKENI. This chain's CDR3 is CASSESGGPTDTQYF. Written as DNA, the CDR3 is TGTGCCAGCTCAGAGAGCGGGGGCCCCACAGATACGCAGTATTTT.

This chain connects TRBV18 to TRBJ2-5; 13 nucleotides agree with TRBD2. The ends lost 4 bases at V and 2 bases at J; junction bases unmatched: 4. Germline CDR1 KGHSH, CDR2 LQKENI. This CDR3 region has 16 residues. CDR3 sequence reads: CASSRTSGSGQETQYF. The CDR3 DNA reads TGTGCCAGCTCACGGACTAGCGGGAGTGGGCAAGAGACCCAGTACTTC.